A single sample is the source of the 30 T cell receptor beta chains below, sequenced in a study of yellow fever vaccine responses in identical twins. TCRdb fed the RT-PCR reads into MiXCR, producing one record per CDR3 protein. This repertoire shows under 30,000 distinct CDR3 sequences, roughly 80% found once; its top ten account for around 4.8%. Source: T cells from blood (PBMCs), unsorted or a sorted subset (not recorded which), taken before or after yellow fever vaccination (not recorded which). Receptors were obtained from a woman in her late teens or twenties who received the yellow fever vaccine.

The CDR3 sequence is CASSPRVATNEKLFF. DNA for the CDR3: TGTGCCAGCAGTCCCAGGGTCGCAACTAATGAAAAACTGTTTTTT. The chain recombines TRBV6-1 with TRBJ1-4; D is possibly TRBD1 (5 bases). The CDR3 covers 15 residues. Germline loops: CDR1 MNHNS, CDR2 SASEGT. V lost 5 bases and J lost 0, with 10 bases in between.

The chain uses TRBV29-1 and TRBJ1-1; D possibly corresponds to TRBD1 (5 bases). Trimming shortened V by 4 bases and J by 4 bases, and 13 bases separated the two germline ends. CDR1 and CDR2 (germline): SQVTM, ANQGSEA. CDR3 size: 13 residues. CDR3 DNA: TGCAGCGTTGCTCCAGGGATGGTCACTGAAGCTTTCTTT. Protein sequence: CSVAPGMVTEAFF.

This chain links TRBV20-1 with TRBJ2-1; TRBD1 aligns across 11 bases. This CDR3 contains 15 residues. The germline CDR1 and CDR2 sequences are DFQATT and SNEGSKA (reference sequence). V lost 6 bases and J lost 4; bases outside the gene matches: 8. The CDR3 nucleotides are TGCAGTGCGCATCCCGGGACAGGGGGATACAATGAGCAGTTCTTC. This translates into CSAHPGTGGYNEQFF.

The CDR3 protein is CASSPPALPGDTQYF. The DNA for the CDR3 is TGTGCCAGCTCACCACCGGCATTACCTGGGGATACGCAGTATTTT. The chain employs TRBV18 and TRBJ2-3; D call uncertain. In germline, CDR1 is KGHSH, CDR2 LQKENI. The germline V and J ends were trimmed by 0 bases and 6 bases, with 13 bases remaining between them. This CDR3 comprises 15 residues.

The chain carries TRBV20-1 and TRBJ2-5; D gene ambiguous. Germline V gives CDR1 DFQATT, CDR2 SNEGSKA (reference sequence). The CDR3 has 9 residues. Trimming took off 7 bases at V and 4 bases at J, with 4 bases between the two ends. The CDR3: CSVAETQYF. In DNA form, the CDR3 reads TGCAGTGTGGCAGAGACCCAGTACTTC.

The chain couples TRBV10-3 to TRBJ1-6, with TRBD1 matching 7 bases. Germline-derived CDR1 and CDR2 are ENHRY and SYGVKD. This CDR3 has 14 amino acids. The V and J ends lost 4 bases and 10 bases, in that order; junction bases with no gene match: 7. The CDR3 loop reads CAISADRVSSPLHF. The DNA for the CDR3 is TGTGCCATCAGTGCCGACAGGGTGTCCTCACCCCTCCACTTT.

The chain links TRBV12-3 or TRBV12-4 to TRBJ2-1; 11 positions match TRBD2. The CDR3 consists of 16 residues. With 4 bases clipped from V and 9 bases from J, the junction kept 11 bases outside the gene matches. In nucleotides, the CDR3 is TGTGCCAGCAGTTACTTACTAGCGGGAGATGGTGTTGAGCAGTTCTTC. This encodes CASSYLLAGDGVEQFF.

The chain links TRBV23-1 to TRBJ2-5; 15 bases line up with TRBD2. TRBV23-1 is treated as an ORF (open reading frame) with a function not yet certain. The J segment lost 2 bases and the V segment lost 2 bases, leaving 3 bases of the junction unmatched. CDR3 length: 17 amino acids. The CDR3 nucleotides are TGCGCCAGCAGTCAAGGACTAGCGGGAGGGCGGCAAGAGACCCAGTACTTC. It is translated as CASSQGLAGGRQETQYF.

V and J are TRBV19 and TRBJ2-4, with D unresolved. Germline V lookup: CDR1 LNHDA, CDR2 SQIVND (reference sequence). The CDR3 loop spans 13 amino acids. With 7 bases removed from V and 0 bases from J, the gap between germline ends came to 7 bases. The CDR3 DNA sequence: TGTGCCAGTATCCAGATAGCCAAAAACATTCAGTACTTC. This translates into CASIQIAKNIQYF. Complete variable domain (other parts from reference TRBV19 and TRBJ2-4): DGGITQSPKYLFRKEGQNVTLSCEQNLNHDAMYWYRQDPGQGLRLIYYSQIVNDFQKGDIAEGYSVSREKKESFPLTVTSAQKNPTAFYLCASIQIAKNIQYFGAGTRLSVL.

This sequence joins TRBV12-3 or TRBV12-4 and TRBJ2-7, with D perhaps TRBD2 (6 bases). V lost 5 bases and J 6 bases, leaving 14 bases between the germline ends. The CDR3 spans 13 residues. This CDR3 is CASSPGTPLEQYF. The CDR3 region has the DNA TGTGCCAGCAGTCCCGGGACTCCCCTCGAGCAGTACTTC.

This rearrangement joins TRBV4-3 to TRBJ1-5, with D possibly TRBD1 on 5 matching bases. Trimming cost V 0 bases and J 5 bases, with 14 bases left between them. CDR3 length equals 16 residues. Germline assignment: CDR1 LGHNA and CDR2 YSLEER. The CDR3 DNA reads as TGCGCCAGCAGCCAAGATTGGTCAGGGTCACATCAGCCCCAGCATTTT. Translated, it gives CASSQDWSGSHQPQHF.

CDR3 amino acids: CSVQATGYGKSYEQYF. CDR3 DNA sequence: TGCAGCGTTCAAGCTACGGGGTACGGGAAGTCCTACGAGCAGTACTTC. The rearrangement joins TRBV29-1 to TRBJ2-7; tentative D call: TRBD2 (5 bases). V lost 5 bases and J 1 base, leaving 21 bases between the germline ends. In germline, CDR1 is SQVTM, CDR2 ANQGSEA. CDR3 size: 16 residues.

The rearrangement links TRBV20-1 to TRBJ2-2, with TRBD2 matching over 7 bases. CDR3 length: 15 amino acids. Per germline, CDR1 DFQATT and CDR2 SNEGSKA (reference sequence). The junction had 6 bases not matched to a gene; V was cut back by 0 bases and J by 5 bases. This CDR3 reads CSAREGGSETGELFF. In DNA form, the CDR3 reads TGCAGTGCTAGAGAAGGCGGGAGCGAAACCGGGGAGCTGTTTTTT.

The chain employs TRBV2 and TRBJ1-5, with a tentative D call TRBD1 (5 bases). Looked up from germline, CDR1 is SNHLY and CDR2 is FYNNEI. V was pared by 3 bases and J by 6 bases, with 9 bases between. This CDR3 has 13 amino acids. The CDR3 loop is CASSDPRGQPQHF. CDR3 coding DNA: TGTGCCAGCAGTGATCCAAGGGGTCAGCCCCAGCATTTT.

This sequence joins TRBV28 and TRBJ2-5; D remains ambiguous. Germline V gene lookup returns CDR1 MDHEN and CDR2 SYDVKM. The CDR3 contains 12 residues. V was pared by 6 bases and J by 2 bases, with 7 bases between. CDR3 sequence reads: CASRSRQETQYF. The CDR3 DNA follows: TGTGCCAGCAGGTCCCGACAAGAGACCCAGTACTTC.

The chain combines TRBV18 with TRBJ2-1; 7 positions agree with TRBD2. This CDR3 is built from 15 residues. CDR1 KGHSH and CDR2 LQKENI come from the germline V gene. V shed 0 bases and J 4 bases; nucleotides not matched to a gene: 3. The CDR3 region is CASSPPLAVYNEQFF. The CDR3 bases are TGTGCCAGCTCACCACCTCTAGCGGTATACAATGAGCAGTTCTTC.

The CDR3 region is CASSPETYEQYF. DNA of the CDR3: TGTGCCAGCTCTCCGGAAACCTACGAGCAGTACTTC. The gene calls are TRBV13 and TRBJ2-7; unclear D gene. The CDR3 length is 12 residues. From germline, CDR1 is PRHDT and CDR2 FYEKMQ (reference sequence). V was shortened by 8 bases and J by 2 bases, with 10 bases between the two germline ends.

The gene calls are TRBV12-3 or TRBV12-4 and TRBJ1-3, with no clear D. With 3 bases removed from V and 2 bases from J, the gap between germline ends came to 11 bases. The CDR3 is made up of 15 amino acids. In nucleotides, the CDR3 is TGTGCCAGCAGTTTTATTCGAGGGACTGGAAACACCATATATTTT. It translates to CASSFIRGTGNTIYF.

This chain joins TRBV18 and TRBJ2-5, with 11 bases identical to TRBD2. The ends lost 7 bases at V and 2 bases at J; junction bases unmatched: 6. The length of the CDR3 is 15 residues. Per the germline V gene, CDR1 is KGHSH and CDR2 is LQKENI. This CDR3 reads CASYGLAGTQETQYF. In DNA, the CDR3 is TGTGCCAGCTACGGACTAGCGGGTACACAAGAGACCCAGTACTTC.

V usage is TRBV18 and J usage is TRBJ1-6, with a tentative D call TRBD1 (6 bases). Germline V gene data show CDR1 as KGHSH and CDR2 as LQKENI. V was clipped by 1 base and J by 9 bases, with 10 bases between them. CDR3 length: 14 residues. Here the CDR3 DNA reads TGTGCCAGCTCACCACAGGACAGATCTTCACCCCTCCACTTT. This encodes CASSPQDRSSPLHF.

The rearrangement uses TRBV20-1 and TRBJ1-3; D not certain. With 2 bases removed from V and 1 base from J, the gap between germline ends came to 9 bases. The CDR3 runs to 14 residues. The V gene's germline CDR1 is DFQATT and CDR2 SNEGSKA (reference sequence). The CDR3 protein is CSARLGGSGNTIYF. The CDR3 DNA reads TGCAGTGCTAGACTGGGAGGGTCTGGAAACACCATATATTTT.

The gene calls are TRBV2 and TRBJ2-7; D is unclear. CDR1 is SNHLY and CDR2 is FYNNEI in the germline V gene. CDR3 size: 12 residues. V lost 4 bases and J lost 2, with 6 bases in between. The DNA of the CDR3 is TGTGCCAGCAGTGTCGAAACCTACGAGCAGTACTTC. Protein: CASSVETYEQYF.

This clonotype was detected a few times. This rearrangement joins TRBV7-9 to TRBJ2-5; the match to TRBD2 covers 13 bases. Germline CDR1 reads SEHNR; CDR2 reads FQNEAQ (reference sequence). There are 17 residues in the CDR3. J lost 6 bases, V lost 3 bases, and 10 bases had no gene match. DNA for the CDR3: TGTGCCAGCAGCTTGGTATCCGGGACTAGCGGGGCGAAGACCCAGTACTTC. It translates to CASSLVSGTSGAKTQYF.

The rearrangement joins TRBV28 to TRBJ1-1; no clear D gene. V lost 2 bases to trimming and J lost 4 bases, with 11 bases between them. The length of the CDR3 is 14 residues. Looked up from germline, CDR1 is MDHEN and CDR2 is SYDVKM. Here the CDR3 DNA reads TGTGCCAGCAGTTTAAGACGTCAGATCACTGAAGCTTTCTTT. It codes for CASSLRRQITEAFF.

This chain uses TRBV2 with TRBJ2-7; D is possibly TRBD2 (5 bases). V lost 3 bases, J lost 5 bases, and 14 bases lay in between. The CDR3 sequence is 14 residues long. Germline values: CDR1 SNHLY, CDR2 FYNNEI. The CDR3 reads CASSDSGYGDEQYV. Here the CDR3 DNA reads TGTGCCAGCAGTGACTCAGGCTACGGGGACGAGCAGTACGTC.

This clonotype was found a few times. The chain joins TRBV7-9 to TRBJ1-4; 9 positions match TRBD1. Germline V gives CDR1 SEHNR, CDR2 FQNEAQ (reference sequence). V gave up 5 bases and J gave up 8 bases; unmatched junction bases: 6. The CDR3 is 14 amino acids. The CDR3 DNA reads TGTGCCAGCAGCCTTCGACAGGGGGGCGAAAAACTGTTTTTT. Translated, it gives CASSLRQGGEKLFF.

The J gene is TRBJ1-2, the V gene TRBV2; D is possibly TRBD1 (6 bases). The CDR3 contains 15 residues. Trimming removed 3 bases from V and 2 bases from J, with 13 bases in between. Germline CDR1 is SNHLY and CDR2 is FYNNEI. The CDR3 bases are TGTGCCAGCAGTGATCAGGGGTCGGGGAACTATGGCTACACCTTC. It translates to CASSDQGSGNYGYTF.

CDR3 protein: CASGPRYEQYF. In nucleotides, the CDR3 is TGTGCTAGTGGTCCTCGCTACGAGCAGTACTTC. This rearrangement joins TRBV12-5 to TRBJ2-7; D not certain. The CDR3 is 11 amino acids. V was shortened by 5 bases and J by 3 bases, with 5 bases between the two germline ends. Germline CDR1 LGHNT, CDR2 FRNRAP.

This chain uses TRBV10-3 with TRBJ1-3; tentatively, D is TRBD1 (5 bases). The CDR3 is 15 amino acids. The germline V gene has CDR1 ENHRY and CDR2 SYGVKD. Trimming left V 7 bases short and J 2 bases short, with 15 bases between. The CDR3 spells CAIMEDIEPGNTIYF. The CDR3 coding sequence is TGTGCCATCATGGAGGACATAGAACCTGGAAACACCATATATTTT.

The chain carries TRBV28 and TRBJ2-7; D not resolved. Germline CDR1 reads MDHEN; CDR2 reads SYDVKM. V dropped 7 bases and J dropped 1 base, with 11 bases sitting between them. The CDR3 totals 13 residues. In DNA form, the CDR3 reads TGTGCCAGCAAAGGAGCAGGTTCCTACGAGCAGTACTTC. Its translation is CASKGAGSYEQYF.